This T cell receptor beta chain was observed in a study of blood T cell repertoires in COVID-19. Study summary: Whether acute or convalescent, the COVID-19 samples came from the United States, Italy and Spain.

Trimming shortened V by 0 bases and J by 2 bases, and 5 bases separated the two germline ends. Germline-derived CDR1 and CDR2 are SGDLS and YYNGEE. The CDR3 consists of 13 residues. As processed by the authors: For nucleated cells, counts were estimated from reference gene primer amplification. The protocol was immunoSEQ multiplex PCR, while the TCRdb copy is restricted to in-frame clones and leaves out a portion. V, J and clone size derive from that table, while D and trimming were established from the DNA sequence. The sample has 150,000 to 200,000 clones; about nine tenths are singletons. This chain links TRBV9 with TRBJ1-2, with D perhaps TRBD1 (5 bases). Sequenced: peripheral blood. The source is a man aged 70 or older with active or convalescent COVID-19. CDR3 residues: CASSVAGNYGYTF. CDR3 DNA: TGTGCCAGCAGCGTAGCAGGGAACTATGGCTACACCTTC.